The clone carrying this T cell receptor beta chain was seen many times. The target antigen is unknown. These data come from a study of CD8+CD57+ T cells in acquired aplastic anemia. Looking at the study overall: On average, sorted CD4+ and CD8+ cells gave roughly 3 ug of DNA. Findings and caveats of the study: In common between the patients and the controls were some 28 CD8+ CDR3 sequences.

The authors sequenced patients whose flow cytometry had shown CD8+CD57+ cell expansion. Severe acquired aplastic anemia was the diagnosis recorded for all patients. When blood sampling took place, the patients had received no therapy. Genomic DNA templated the TCR beta VDJ and CDR3 profiling. TCRdb reanalysed the reads using MiXCR and keeps one entry per CDR3 protein. The sample lists 250,000 or so distinct CDR3 sequences, approximately 45% occurring once. The CDR3 length is 12 residues. Germline CDR1 and CDR2: SEHNR and FQNEAQ (reference sequence). J gave up 6 bases and V 3 bases, and 1 base lay outside the gene matches.

This sequence joins TRBV7-9 and TRBJ2-7, with TRBD2 identical over 8 bases. Source material: sorted CD4+, CD8+, or CD8+CD57+ T cells (not recorded which) from PBMCs. The receptor's source is a human donor with aplastic anemia. CDR3 region: CASSFGGGEQYF. In DNA form, the CDR3 reads TGTGCCAGCAGCTTCGGGGGGGGCGAGCAGTACTTC.